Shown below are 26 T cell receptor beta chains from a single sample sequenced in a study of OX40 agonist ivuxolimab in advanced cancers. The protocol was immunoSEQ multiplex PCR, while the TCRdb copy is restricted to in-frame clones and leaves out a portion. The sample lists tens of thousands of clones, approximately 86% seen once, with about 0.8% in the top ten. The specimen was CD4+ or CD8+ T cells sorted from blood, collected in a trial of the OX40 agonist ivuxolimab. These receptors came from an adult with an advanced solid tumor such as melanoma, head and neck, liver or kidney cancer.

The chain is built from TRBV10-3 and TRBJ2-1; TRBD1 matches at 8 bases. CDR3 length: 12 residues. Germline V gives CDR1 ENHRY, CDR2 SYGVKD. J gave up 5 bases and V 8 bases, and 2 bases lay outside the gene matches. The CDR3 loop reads CAIRDRNNEQFF. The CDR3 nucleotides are TGTGCCATCCGGGACAGGAACAATGAGCAGTTCTTC.

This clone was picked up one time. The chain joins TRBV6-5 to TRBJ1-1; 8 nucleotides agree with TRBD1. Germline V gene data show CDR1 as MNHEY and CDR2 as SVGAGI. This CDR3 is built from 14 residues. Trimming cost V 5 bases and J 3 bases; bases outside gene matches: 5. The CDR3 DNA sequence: TGTGCCAGCAGTAATGGACAGGGTTACACTGAAGCTTTCTTT. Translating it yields CASSNGQGYTEAFF.

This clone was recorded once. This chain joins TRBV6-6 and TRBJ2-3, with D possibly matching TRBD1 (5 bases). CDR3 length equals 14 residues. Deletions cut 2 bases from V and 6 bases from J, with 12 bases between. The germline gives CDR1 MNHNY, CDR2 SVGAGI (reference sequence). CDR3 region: CASSYRTSGDTQYF. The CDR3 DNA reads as TGTGCCAGCAGTTACCGTACATCAGGGGATACGCAGTATTTT.

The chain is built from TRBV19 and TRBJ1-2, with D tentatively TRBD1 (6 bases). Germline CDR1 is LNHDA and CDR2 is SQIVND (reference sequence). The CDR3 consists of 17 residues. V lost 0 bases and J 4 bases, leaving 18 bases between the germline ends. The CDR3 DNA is TGTGCCAGTAGTATAGATTGGGGGCGGAGACGGACCTATGGCTACACCTTC. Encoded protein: CASSIDWGRRRTYGYTF.

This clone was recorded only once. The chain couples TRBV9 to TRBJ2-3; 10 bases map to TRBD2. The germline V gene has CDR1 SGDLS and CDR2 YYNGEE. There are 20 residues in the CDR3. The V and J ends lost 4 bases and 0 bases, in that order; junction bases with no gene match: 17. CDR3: CASSLPRGGTTSGSTDTQYF. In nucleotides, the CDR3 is TGTGCCAGCAGCCTCCCCCGGGGGGGCACGACTAGCGGGAGCACAGATACGCAGTATTTT.

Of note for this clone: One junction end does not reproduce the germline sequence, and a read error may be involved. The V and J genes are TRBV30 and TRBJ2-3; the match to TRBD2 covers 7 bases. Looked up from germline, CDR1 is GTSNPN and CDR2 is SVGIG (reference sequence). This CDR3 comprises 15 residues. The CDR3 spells CARSIGLAGTDTQYF. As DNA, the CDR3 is TGTGCCCGGAGTATTGGTCTAGCGGGCACAGATACGCAGTATTTT.

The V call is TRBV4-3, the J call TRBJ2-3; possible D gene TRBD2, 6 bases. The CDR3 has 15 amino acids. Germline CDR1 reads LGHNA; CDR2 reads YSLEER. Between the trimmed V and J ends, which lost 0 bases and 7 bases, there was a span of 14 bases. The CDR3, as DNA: TGCGCCAGCAGCCAAGATTTCGGGAGAGGCTATACGCAGTATTTT. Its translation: CASSQDFGRGYTQYF.

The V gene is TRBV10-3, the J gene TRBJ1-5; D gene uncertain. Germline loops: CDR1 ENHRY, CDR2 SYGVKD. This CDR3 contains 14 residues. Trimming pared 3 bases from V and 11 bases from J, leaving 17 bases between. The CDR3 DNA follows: TGTGCCATCAGTGACCGGGATCAACGAGATGCCCAGCATTTT. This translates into CAISDRDQRDAQHF.

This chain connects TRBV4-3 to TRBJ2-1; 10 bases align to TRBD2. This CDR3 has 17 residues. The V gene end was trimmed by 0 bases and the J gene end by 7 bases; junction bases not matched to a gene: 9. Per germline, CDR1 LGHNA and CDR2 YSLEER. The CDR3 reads CASSQDSLLAGLNEQFF. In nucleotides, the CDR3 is TGCGCCAGCAGCCAAGACTCTTTACTAGCGGGATTGAATGAGCAGTTCTTC.

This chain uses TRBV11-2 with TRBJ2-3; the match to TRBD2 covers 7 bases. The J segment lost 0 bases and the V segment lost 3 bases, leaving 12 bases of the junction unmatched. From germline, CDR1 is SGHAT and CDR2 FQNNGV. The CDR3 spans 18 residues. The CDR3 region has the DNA TGTGCCAGCAGCTTCAGGGCGGGACTATTTACTAGCACAGATACGCAGTATTTT. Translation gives CASSFRAGLFTSTDTQYF.

The CDR3 nucleotides are TGTGCCAGCAGCACCCAGACAGGGGGGGCAGATACGCAGTATTTT. Translation: CASSTQTGGADTQYF. The chain recombines TRBV5-4 with TRBJ2-3, with 9 bases matching TRBD1. The CDR3 is 15 amino acids. CDR1 and CDR2 from the germline V gene are SGHNT and YYREEE (reference sequence). After removal of 4 bases from V and 4 bases from J, the junction contained 7 bases not matched to a gene.

CDR3 amino acids: CASSSRRASELFF. CDR3 coding DNA: TGTGCCAGCAGCTCCAGGCGCGCTTCGGAGCTGTTTTTT. J is TRBJ2-2 and V is TRBV7-2; D remains ambiguous. V lost 4 bases and J lost 10, with 13 bases in between. The CDR3 totals 13 residues. Germline V CDR1 and CDR2: SGHTA, FQGNSA.

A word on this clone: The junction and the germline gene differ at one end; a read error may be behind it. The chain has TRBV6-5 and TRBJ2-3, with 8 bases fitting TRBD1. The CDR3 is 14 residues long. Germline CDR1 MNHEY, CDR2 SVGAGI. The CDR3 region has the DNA TGTGCCGGCAGTTTAGGACAGGGTTTTGATACGCAGTATTTT. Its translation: CAGSLGQGFDTQYF.

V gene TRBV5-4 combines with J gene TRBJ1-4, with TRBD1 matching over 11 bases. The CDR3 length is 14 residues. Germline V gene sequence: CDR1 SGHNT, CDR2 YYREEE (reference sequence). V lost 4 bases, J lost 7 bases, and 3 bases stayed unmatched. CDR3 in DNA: TGTGCCAGCAGCCCCGGGACAGGGGGTGAAAAACTGTTTTTT. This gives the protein CASSPGTGGEKLFF.

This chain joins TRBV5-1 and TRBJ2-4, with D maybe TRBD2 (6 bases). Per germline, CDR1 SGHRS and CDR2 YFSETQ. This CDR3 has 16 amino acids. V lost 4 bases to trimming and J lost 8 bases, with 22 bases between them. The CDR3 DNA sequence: TGCGCCAGCAGCCTGGAGGGTGCTGGCAGGGCCGACATTCAGTACTTC. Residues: CASSLEGAGRADIQYF. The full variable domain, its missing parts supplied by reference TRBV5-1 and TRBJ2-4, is KAGVTQTPRYLIKTRGQQVTLSCSPISGHRSVSWYQQTPGQGLQFLFEYFSETQRNKGNFPGRFSGRQFSNSRSEMNVSTLELGDSALYLCASSLEGAGRADIQYFGAGTRLSVL.

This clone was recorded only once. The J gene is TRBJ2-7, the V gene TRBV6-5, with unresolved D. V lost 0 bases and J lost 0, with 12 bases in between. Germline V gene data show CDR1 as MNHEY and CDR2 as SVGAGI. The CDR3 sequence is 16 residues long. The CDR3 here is CASSYSGTAPSYEQYF. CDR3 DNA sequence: TGTGCCAGCAGTTACTCTGGAACAGCCCCCTCCTACGAGCAGTACTTC.

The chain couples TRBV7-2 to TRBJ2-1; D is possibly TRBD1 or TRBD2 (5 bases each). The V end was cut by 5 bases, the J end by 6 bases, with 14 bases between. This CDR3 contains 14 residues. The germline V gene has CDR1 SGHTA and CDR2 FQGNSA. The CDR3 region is CASSTSGTSNEQFF. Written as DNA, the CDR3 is TGTGCCAGCAGCACCTCAGGGACCTCCAATGAGCAGTTCTTC.

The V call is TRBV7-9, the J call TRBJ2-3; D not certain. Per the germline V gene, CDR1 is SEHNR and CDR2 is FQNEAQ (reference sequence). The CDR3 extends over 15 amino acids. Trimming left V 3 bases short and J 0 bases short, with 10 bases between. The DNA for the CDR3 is TGTGCCAGCAGCTTTTCCGAGACTAGCACAGATACGCAGTATTTT. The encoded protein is CASSFSETSTDTQYF.

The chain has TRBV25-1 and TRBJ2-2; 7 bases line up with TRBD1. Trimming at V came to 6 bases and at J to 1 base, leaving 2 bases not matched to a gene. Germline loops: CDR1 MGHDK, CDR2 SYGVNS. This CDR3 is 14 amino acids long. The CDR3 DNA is TGTGCCAGCAGAGACAGGGTGAACACCGGGGAGCTGTTTTTT. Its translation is CASRDRVNTGELFF.

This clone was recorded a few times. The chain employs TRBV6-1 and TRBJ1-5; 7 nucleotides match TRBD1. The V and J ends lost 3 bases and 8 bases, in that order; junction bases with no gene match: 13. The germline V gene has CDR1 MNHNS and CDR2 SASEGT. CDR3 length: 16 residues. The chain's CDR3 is CASSDRQGAFGEPQHF. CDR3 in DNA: TGTGCCAGCAGTGATCGACAGGGAGCGTTTGGTGAGCCCCAGCATTTT.

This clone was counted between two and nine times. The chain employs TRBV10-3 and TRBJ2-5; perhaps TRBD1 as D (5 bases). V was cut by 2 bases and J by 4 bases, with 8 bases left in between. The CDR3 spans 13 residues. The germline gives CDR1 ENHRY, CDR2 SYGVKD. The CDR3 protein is CAISEVRVETQYF. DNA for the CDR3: TGTGCCATCAGTGAGGTCAGGGTAGAGACCCAGTACTTC.

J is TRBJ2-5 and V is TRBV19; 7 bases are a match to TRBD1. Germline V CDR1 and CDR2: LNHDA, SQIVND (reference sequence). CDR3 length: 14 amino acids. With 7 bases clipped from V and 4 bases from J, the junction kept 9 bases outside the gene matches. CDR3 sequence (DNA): TGTGCCAGTAACCCGGGACAGACGGGAGAGACCCAGTACTTC. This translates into CASNPGQTGETQYF.

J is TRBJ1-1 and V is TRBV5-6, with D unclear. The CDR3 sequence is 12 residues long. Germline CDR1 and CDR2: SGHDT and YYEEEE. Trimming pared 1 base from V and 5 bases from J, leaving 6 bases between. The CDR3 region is CASSLRETEAFF. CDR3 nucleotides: TGTGCCAGCAGCTTGCGGGAAACTGAAGCTTTCTTT.

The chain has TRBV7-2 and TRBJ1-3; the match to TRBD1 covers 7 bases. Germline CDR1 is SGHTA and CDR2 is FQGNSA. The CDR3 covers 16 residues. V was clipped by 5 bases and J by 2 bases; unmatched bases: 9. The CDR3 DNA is TGTGCCAGCAGCGTGTCACAGGGGTCGGCTGGAAACACCATATATTTT. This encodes CASSVSQGSAGNTIYF.

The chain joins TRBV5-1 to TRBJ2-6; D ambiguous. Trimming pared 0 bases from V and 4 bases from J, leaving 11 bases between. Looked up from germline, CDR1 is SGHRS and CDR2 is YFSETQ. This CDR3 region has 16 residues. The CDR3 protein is CASSLGRSSGANVLTF. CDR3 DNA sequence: TGCGCCAGCAGCTTGGGAAGGAGTTCCGGGGCCAACGTCCTGACTTTC. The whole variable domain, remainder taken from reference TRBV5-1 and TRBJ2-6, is KAGVTQTPRYLIKTRGQQVTLSCSPISGHRSVSWYQQTPGQGLQFLFEYFSETQRNKGNFPGRFSGRQFSNSRSEMNVSTLELGDSALYLCASSLGRSSGANVLTFGAGSRLTVL.

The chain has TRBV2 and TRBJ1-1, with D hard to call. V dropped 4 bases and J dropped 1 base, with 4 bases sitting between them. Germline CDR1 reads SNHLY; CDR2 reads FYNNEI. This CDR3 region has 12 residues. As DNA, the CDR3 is TGTGCCAGCAGTGGTACGAACACTGAAGCTTTCTTT. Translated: CASSGTNTEAFF.